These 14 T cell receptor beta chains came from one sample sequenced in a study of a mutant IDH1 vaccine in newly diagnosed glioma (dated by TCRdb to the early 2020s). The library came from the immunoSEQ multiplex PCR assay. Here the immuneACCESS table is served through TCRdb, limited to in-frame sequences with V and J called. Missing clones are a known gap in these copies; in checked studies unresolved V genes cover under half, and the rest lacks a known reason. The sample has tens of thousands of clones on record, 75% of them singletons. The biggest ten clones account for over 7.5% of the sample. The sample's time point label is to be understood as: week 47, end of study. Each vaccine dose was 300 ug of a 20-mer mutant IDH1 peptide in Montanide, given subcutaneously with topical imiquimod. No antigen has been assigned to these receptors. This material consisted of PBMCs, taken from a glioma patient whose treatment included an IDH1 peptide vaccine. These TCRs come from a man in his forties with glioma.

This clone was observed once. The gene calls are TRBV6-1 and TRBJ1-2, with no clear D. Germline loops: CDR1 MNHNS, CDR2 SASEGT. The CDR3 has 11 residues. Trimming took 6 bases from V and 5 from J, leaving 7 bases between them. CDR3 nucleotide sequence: TGTGCCAGCAGGGACGGGTATGGCTACACCTTC. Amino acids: CASRDGYGYTF.

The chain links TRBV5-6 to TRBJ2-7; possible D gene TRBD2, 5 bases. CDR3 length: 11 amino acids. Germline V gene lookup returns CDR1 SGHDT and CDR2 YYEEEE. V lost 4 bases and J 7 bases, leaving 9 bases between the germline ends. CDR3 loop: CASSVSGEQYF. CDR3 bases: TGTGCCAGCAGCGTTTCGGGAGAGCAGTACTTC.

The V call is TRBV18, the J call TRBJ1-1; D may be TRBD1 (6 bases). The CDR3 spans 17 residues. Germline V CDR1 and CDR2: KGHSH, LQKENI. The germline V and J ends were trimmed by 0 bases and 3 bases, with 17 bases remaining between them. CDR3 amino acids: CASSPPGGGRKDTEAFF. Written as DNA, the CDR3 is TGTGCCAGCTCACCACCGGGTGGGGGGCGTAAGGACACTGAAGCTTTCTTT. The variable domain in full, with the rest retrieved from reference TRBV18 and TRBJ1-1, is NAGVMQNPRHLVRRRGQEARLRCSPMKGHSHVYWYRQLPEEGLKFMVYLQKENIIDESGMPKERFSAEFPKEGPSILRIQQVVRGDSAAYFCASSPPGGGRKDTEAFFGQGTRLTVV.

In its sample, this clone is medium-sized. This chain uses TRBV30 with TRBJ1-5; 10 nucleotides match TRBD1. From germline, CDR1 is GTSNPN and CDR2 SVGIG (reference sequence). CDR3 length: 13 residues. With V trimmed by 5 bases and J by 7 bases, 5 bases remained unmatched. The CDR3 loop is CAWGQGGFQPQHF. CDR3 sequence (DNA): TGTGCCTGGGGACAGGGGGGGTTCCAGCCCCAGCATTTT.

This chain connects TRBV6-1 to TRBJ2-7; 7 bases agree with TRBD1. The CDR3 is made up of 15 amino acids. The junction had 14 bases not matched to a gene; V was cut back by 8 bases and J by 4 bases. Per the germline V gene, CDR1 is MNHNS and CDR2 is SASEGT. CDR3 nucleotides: TGTGCCAGCCGCCTTAGGGGGCCAGGTGGATACGAGCAGTACTTC. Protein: CASRLRGPGGYEQYF.

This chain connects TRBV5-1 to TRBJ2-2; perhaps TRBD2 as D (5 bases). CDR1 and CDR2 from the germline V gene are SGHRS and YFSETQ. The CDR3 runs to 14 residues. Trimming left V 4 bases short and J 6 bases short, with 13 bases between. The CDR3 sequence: CASSQTGIPGELFF. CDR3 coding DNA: TGCGCCAGCAGCCAGACCGGGATCCCCGGGGAGCTGTTTTTT.

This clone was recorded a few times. In nucleotides, the CDR3 is TGTGCCAGCAGCTTACAGGGTTTGCCCCAGCATTTT. Translating it yields CASSLQGLPQHF. The chain couples TRBV7-9 to TRBJ1-5; D possibly corresponds to TRBD1 (5 bases). Germline V gene sequence: CDR1 SEHNR, CDR2 FQNEAQ (reference sequence). The CDR3 sequence is 12 residues long. Deletions cut 2 bases from V and 9 bases from J, with 8 bases between.

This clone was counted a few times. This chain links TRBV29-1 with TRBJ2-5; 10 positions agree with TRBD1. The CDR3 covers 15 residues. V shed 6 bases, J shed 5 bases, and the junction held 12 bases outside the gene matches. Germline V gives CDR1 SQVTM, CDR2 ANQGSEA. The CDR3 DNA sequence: TGCAGCGTCCGGGACAGGGGTGGACTGCGGGAGACCCAGTACTTC. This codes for CSVRDRGGLRETQYF.

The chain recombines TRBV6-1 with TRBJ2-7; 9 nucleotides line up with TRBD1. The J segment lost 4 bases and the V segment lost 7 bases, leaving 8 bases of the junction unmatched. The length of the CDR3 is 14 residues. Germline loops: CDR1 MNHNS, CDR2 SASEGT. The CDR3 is CASIDRDREYEQYV. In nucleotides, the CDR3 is TGTGCCAGCATAGACCGGGACAGGGAATACGAGCAGTACGTC.

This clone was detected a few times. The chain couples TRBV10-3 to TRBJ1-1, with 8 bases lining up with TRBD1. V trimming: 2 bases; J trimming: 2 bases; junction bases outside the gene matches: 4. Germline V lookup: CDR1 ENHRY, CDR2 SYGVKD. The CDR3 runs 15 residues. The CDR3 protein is CAISEEGQANTEAFF. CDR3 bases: TGTGCCATCAGTGAGGAGGGACAGGCAAACACTGAAGCTTTCTTT.

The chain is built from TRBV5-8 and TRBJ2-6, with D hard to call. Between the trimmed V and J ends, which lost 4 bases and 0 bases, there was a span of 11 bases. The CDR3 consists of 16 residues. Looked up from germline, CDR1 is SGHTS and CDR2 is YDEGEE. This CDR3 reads CASSRRLSSGANVLTF. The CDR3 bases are TGTGCCAGCAGCCGCCGACTTAGCTCTGGGGCCAACGTCCTGACTTTC. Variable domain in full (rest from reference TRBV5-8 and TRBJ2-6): EAGVTQSPTHLIKTRGQQATLRCSPISGHTSVYWYQQALGLGLQFLLWYDEGEERNRGNFPPRFSGRQFPNYSSELNVNALELEDSALYLCASSRRLSSGANVLTFGAGSRLTVL.

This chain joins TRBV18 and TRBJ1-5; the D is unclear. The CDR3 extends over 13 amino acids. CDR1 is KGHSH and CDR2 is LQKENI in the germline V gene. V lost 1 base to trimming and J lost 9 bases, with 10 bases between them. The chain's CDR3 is CASSPQDRRPQHF. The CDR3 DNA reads TGTGCCAGCTCACCACAAGATCGTCGGCCCCAGCATTTT.

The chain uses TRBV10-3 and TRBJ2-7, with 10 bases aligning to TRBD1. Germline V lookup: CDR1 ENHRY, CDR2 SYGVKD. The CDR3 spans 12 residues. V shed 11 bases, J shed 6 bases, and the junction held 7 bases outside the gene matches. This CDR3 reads CAVGTGVGEQYF. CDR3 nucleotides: TGTGCCGTCGGGACAGGGGTGGGCGAGCAGTACTTC.

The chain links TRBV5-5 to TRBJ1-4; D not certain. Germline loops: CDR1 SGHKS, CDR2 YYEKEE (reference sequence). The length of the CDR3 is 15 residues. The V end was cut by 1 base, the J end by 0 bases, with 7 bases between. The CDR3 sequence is CASSLPQATNEKLFF. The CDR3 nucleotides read TGTGCCAGCAGCTTGCCGCAAGCAACTAATGAAAAACTGTTTTTT.